The 23 T cell receptor beta chains below all came from one sample that was sequenced in a study of cytomegalovirus exposure and HLA in healthy donors. Assay: immunoSEQ multiplex PCR; the TCRdb copy retains only in-frame clones and omits some. The sample records about 95,000 clones, 85% being singletons. Sequenced: PBMCs. All receptors come from a man between 18 and 35 years old in good health and CMV-seropositive.

CDR3 loop: CASALDRTERNEKLFF. CDR3 nucleotides: TGTGCTAGTGCCCTCGACCGGACAGAGAGGAATGAAAAACTGTTTTTT. The genes are TRBV12-5 and TRBJ1-4; D perhaps matches TRBD1 (6 bases). V was pared by 7 bases and J by 5 bases, with 20 bases between. The CDR3 spans 16 residues. The germline CDR1 and CDR2 sequences are LGHNT and FRNRAP.

The V call is TRBV7-6, the J call TRBJ1-1, with 7 bases aligning to TRBD1. Germline CDR1 reads SGHVS; CDR2 reads FNYEAQ. Trimming at V came to 3 bases and at J to 1 base, leaving 14 bases not matched to a gene. The CDR3 runs to 18 residues. In DNA form, the CDR3 reads TGTGCCAGCAGCTTTTATAAGATCGGGACAGTCAAGAACACTGAAGCTTTCTTT. As protein: CASSFYKIGTVKNTEAFF.

This chain links TRBV30 with TRBJ2-7, with 9 bases aligning to TRBD1. The CDR3 totals 15 residues. Germline V gene lookup returns CDR1 GTSNPN and CDR2 SVGIG (reference sequence). With 2 bases clipped from V and 5 bases from J, the junction kept 10 bases outside the gene matches. Here the CDR3 reads CAWSPSGQGGDEQYV. CDR3 DNA sequence: TGTGCCTGGAGTCCCTCGGGACAGGGTGGAGACGAGCAGTACGTC.

The chain couples TRBV28 to TRBJ1-2, with D tentatively TRBD1 (5 bases). V dropped 3 bases and J dropped 7 bases, with 12 bases sitting between them. The CDR3 extends over 13 amino acids. Germline V gene sequence: CDR1 MDHEN, CDR2 SYDVKM. CDR3 in DNA: TGTGCCAGCAGTTTGAAGGGGCGCCCTGGCTACACCTTC. This encodes CASSLKGRPGYTF.

This clone was observed a single time. The rearrangement uses TRBV7-3 and TRBJ2-1, with TRBD1 identical over 11 bases. The CDR3 is 15 residues long. Trimming removed 4 bases from V and 6 bases from J; junction bases left unmatched: 5. Looked up from germline, CDR1 is SGHTA and CDR2 is FQGTGA. As DNA, the CDR3 is TGTGCCAGCAGCTGGGGACAGGGGGTGTTCAATGAGCAGTTCTTC. Translated, it gives CASSWGQGVFNEQFF.

As DNA, the CDR3 is TGTGCCAGCAGTGAATGGGCGGGACAGGGAAACACCATATATTTT. The encoded protein is CASSEWAGQGNTIYF. V usage is TRBV2 and J usage is TRBJ1-3; TRBD1 matches 7 bases. The CDR3 is 15 amino acids. Per germline, CDR1 SNHLY and CDR2 FYNNEI. Trimming took 2 bases from V and 4 from J; bases not matched to a gene: 5.

The chain couples TRBV7-9 to TRBJ2-2; tentative D call: TRBD2 (6 bases). V was clipped by 3 bases and J by 7 bases, with 24 bases between them. CDR1 is SEHNR, CDR2 FQNEAQ, per germline (reference sequence). This CDR3 is built from 18 residues. The CDR3 DNA sequence: TGTGCCAGCAGCTTTCCTTTCAGGACGCGGTGCGGGGTCGGGGAGCTGTTTTTT. Translation: CASSFPFRTRCGVGELFF.

This chain links TRBV10-2 with TRBJ2-5; 11 positions match TRBD2. CDR3 length equals 17 residues. Germline CDR1 and CDR2: WSHSY and SAAADI. J lost 6 bases, V lost 1 base, and 10 bases had no gene match. In DNA form, the CDR3 reads TGCGCCAGCAGTGAGTTTACTAGCGGGAGTTTAGGAAAGACCCAGTACTTC. Amino acid sequence: CASSEFTSGSLGKTQYF.

The genes are TRBV5-1 and TRBJ2-5, with 11 bases matching TRBD2. This CDR3 has 16 amino acids. With V trimmed by 4 bases and J by 5 bases, 10 bases remained unmatched. Germline CDR1 SGHRS, CDR2 YFSETQ. This CDR3 reads CASSPGGSSGRETQYF. The CDR3 DNA is TGCGCCAGCAGCCCAGGGGGGTCTAGCGGGAGGGAGACCCAGTACTTC.

The gene calls are TRBV5-1 and TRBJ2-7, with a weak D call TRBD1 (5 bases). The CDR3 has 15 residues. V dropped 1 base and J dropped 2 bases, with 13 bases sitting between them. The germline CDR1 and CDR2 sequences are SGHRS and YFSETQ. The CDR3 reads CASSLMGTGTYEQYF. CDR3 in DNA: TGCGCCAGCAGCTTGATGGGAACAGGAACCTACGAGCAGTACTTC.

This clone has only a few counts. The chain employs TRBV18 and TRBJ2-2; D may be TRBD1 (6 bases). This CDR3 has 16 amino acids. Germline CDR1 KGHSH, CDR2 LQKENI. V gave up 0 bases and J gave up 0 bases, with 8 bases separating them. The CDR3 nucleotides read TGTGCCAGCTCACCACCGGGGACAACGAACACCGGGGAGCTGTTTTTT. Protein sequence: CASSPPGTTNTGELFF.

This sequence joins TRBV6-1 and TRBJ2-7, with a weak D call TRBD1 (5 bases). Germline V gene data show CDR1 as MNHNS and CDR2 as SASEGT. This CDR3 spans 13 amino acids. Trimming pared 2 bases from V and 2 bases from J, leaving 7 bases between. CDR3 DNA: TGTGCCAGCAGTGAATTGGGGCCCTACGAGCAGTACGTC. Its protein product is CASSELGPYEQYV.

V and J are TRBV2 and TRBJ2-2; TRBD2 aligns across 8 bases. The ends lost 3 bases at V and 1 base at J; junction bases unmatched: 4. Germline-derived CDR1 and CDR2 are SNHLY and FYNNEI. This CDR3 comprises 16 residues. CDR3 DNA: TGTGCCAGCAGTGAGACGGCGGGAGGGAACACCGGGGAGCTGTTTTTT. It translates to CASSETAGGNTGELFF.

DNA of the CDR3: TGTGCCAGCAGGGGACAGGGACCTTACGCAAATGAGCAGTTCTTC. Translation gives CASRGQGPYANEQFF. This sequence joins TRBV28 and TRBJ2-1; TRBD1 matches at 9 bases. V lost 6 bases to trimming and J lost 7 bases; unmatched junction nucleotides: 10. The CDR3 is 15 residues long. The germline CDR1 and CDR2 sequences are MDHEN and SYDVKM.

DNA of the CDR3: TGTGCCAGCAGCTTGGGCGGGGGTGTCTACGAGCAGTACTTC. The encoded protein is CASSLGGGVYEQYF. This chain joins TRBV5-6 and TRBJ2-7; TRBD2 matches 7 bases. This CDR3 region has 14 residues. CDR1 SGHDT and CDR2 YYEEEE come from the germline V gene. Trimming took 0 bases from V and 3 from J; bases not matched to a gene: 3.

This clone was picked up many times. The chain recombines TRBV28 with TRBJ1-4; D not resolved. This CDR3 has 14 residues. The V and J ends lost 6 bases and 5 bases respectively, with 13 bases between them. The germline gives CDR1 MDHEN, CDR2 SYDVKM. The CDR3 DNA reads as TGTGCCAGCAGCCGAAGCCAAATGAATGAAAAACTGTTTTTT. Protein sequence: CASSRSQMNEKLFF.

J is TRBJ1-1 and V is TRBV29-1; a possible D gene is TRBD1 (6 bases). V gave up 6 bases and J gave up 4 bases, with 9 bases separating them. The CDR3 extends over 11 amino acids. Germline assignment: CDR1 SQVTM and CDR2 ANQGSEA. CDR3 DNA sequence: TGCAGCGTGAAGACAGGCACTGAAGCTTTCTTT. Its protein product is CSVKTGTEAFF.

This clone has just one count. The chain couples TRBV15 to TRBJ1-2, with a tentative D call TRBD1 (5 bases). The CDR3 totals 16 residues. The V and J ends lost 3 bases and 1 base respectively, with 15 bases between them. CDR1 is LNHNV, CDR2 YYDKDF, per germline (reference sequence). The CDR3 coding sequence is TGTGCCACCAGCAGGGGGGGGGTAGGGGTTAACTATGGCTACACCTTC. This gives the protein CATSRGGVGVNYGYTF.

J is TRBJ2-2 and V is TRBV7-9, with TRBD2 matching 13 bases. This CDR3 has 17 amino acids. The germline gives CDR1 SEHNR, CDR2 FQNEAQ (reference sequence). Trimming at V came to 8 bases and at J to 6 bases, leaving 12 bases not matched to a gene. The CDR3 sequence is CASEAPGTSGKAGELFF. CDR3 nucleotides: TGTGCCAGCGAGGCCCCCGGGACTAGCGGGAAGGCCGGGGAGCTGTTTTTT.

The chain joins TRBV27 to TRBJ2-1; 8 bases fit TRBD2. There are 14 residues in the CDR3. The junction had 9 bases not matched to a gene; V was cut back by 5 bases and J by 9 bases. Germline CDR1 is MNHEY and CDR2 is SMNVEV (reference sequence). Here the CDR3 DNA reads TGTGCCAGCAGTCCAAACGGGAGGGTCAGTGAGCAGTTCTTC. This encodes CASSPNGRVSEQFF.

The rearrangement uses TRBV6-5 and TRBJ2-3; possible D gene TRBD1, 6 bases. Germline CDR1 reads MNHEY; CDR2 reads SVGAGI. The V and J ends lost 4 bases and 1 base respectively, with 9 bases between them. The CDR3 is made up of 14 amino acids. The CDR3 DNA reads TGTGCCAGCAGTTTACAGGGTCGCACAGATACGCAGTATTTT. It specifies CASSLQGRTDTQYF.

This clone showed up just a few times. The V call is TRBV9, the J call TRBJ2-2; 14 bases map to TRBD2. The J segment lost 8 bases and the V segment lost 4 bases, leaving 10 bases of the junction unmatched. Per germline, CDR1 SGDLS and CDR2 YYNGEE. The CDR3 is 17 residues long. The CDR3 sequence: CASSPHGRLAGGGELFF. The CDR3 DNA sequence: TGTGCCAGCAGCCCACACGGACGACTAGCGGGAGGGGGGGAGCTGTTTTTT.

Only one count was recorded for this clone. CDR3 sequence reads: CASSQGTINIQYF. The CDR3 DNA follows: TGTGCCAGCAGCCAAGGAACAATAAACATTCAGTACTTC. The chain has TRBV4-2 and TRBJ2-4; D remains unclear. This CDR3 contains 13 residues. V was shortened by 1 base and J by 6 bases, with 7 bases between the two germline ends. Looked up from germline, CDR1 is LGHNA and CDR2 is YNFKEQ.